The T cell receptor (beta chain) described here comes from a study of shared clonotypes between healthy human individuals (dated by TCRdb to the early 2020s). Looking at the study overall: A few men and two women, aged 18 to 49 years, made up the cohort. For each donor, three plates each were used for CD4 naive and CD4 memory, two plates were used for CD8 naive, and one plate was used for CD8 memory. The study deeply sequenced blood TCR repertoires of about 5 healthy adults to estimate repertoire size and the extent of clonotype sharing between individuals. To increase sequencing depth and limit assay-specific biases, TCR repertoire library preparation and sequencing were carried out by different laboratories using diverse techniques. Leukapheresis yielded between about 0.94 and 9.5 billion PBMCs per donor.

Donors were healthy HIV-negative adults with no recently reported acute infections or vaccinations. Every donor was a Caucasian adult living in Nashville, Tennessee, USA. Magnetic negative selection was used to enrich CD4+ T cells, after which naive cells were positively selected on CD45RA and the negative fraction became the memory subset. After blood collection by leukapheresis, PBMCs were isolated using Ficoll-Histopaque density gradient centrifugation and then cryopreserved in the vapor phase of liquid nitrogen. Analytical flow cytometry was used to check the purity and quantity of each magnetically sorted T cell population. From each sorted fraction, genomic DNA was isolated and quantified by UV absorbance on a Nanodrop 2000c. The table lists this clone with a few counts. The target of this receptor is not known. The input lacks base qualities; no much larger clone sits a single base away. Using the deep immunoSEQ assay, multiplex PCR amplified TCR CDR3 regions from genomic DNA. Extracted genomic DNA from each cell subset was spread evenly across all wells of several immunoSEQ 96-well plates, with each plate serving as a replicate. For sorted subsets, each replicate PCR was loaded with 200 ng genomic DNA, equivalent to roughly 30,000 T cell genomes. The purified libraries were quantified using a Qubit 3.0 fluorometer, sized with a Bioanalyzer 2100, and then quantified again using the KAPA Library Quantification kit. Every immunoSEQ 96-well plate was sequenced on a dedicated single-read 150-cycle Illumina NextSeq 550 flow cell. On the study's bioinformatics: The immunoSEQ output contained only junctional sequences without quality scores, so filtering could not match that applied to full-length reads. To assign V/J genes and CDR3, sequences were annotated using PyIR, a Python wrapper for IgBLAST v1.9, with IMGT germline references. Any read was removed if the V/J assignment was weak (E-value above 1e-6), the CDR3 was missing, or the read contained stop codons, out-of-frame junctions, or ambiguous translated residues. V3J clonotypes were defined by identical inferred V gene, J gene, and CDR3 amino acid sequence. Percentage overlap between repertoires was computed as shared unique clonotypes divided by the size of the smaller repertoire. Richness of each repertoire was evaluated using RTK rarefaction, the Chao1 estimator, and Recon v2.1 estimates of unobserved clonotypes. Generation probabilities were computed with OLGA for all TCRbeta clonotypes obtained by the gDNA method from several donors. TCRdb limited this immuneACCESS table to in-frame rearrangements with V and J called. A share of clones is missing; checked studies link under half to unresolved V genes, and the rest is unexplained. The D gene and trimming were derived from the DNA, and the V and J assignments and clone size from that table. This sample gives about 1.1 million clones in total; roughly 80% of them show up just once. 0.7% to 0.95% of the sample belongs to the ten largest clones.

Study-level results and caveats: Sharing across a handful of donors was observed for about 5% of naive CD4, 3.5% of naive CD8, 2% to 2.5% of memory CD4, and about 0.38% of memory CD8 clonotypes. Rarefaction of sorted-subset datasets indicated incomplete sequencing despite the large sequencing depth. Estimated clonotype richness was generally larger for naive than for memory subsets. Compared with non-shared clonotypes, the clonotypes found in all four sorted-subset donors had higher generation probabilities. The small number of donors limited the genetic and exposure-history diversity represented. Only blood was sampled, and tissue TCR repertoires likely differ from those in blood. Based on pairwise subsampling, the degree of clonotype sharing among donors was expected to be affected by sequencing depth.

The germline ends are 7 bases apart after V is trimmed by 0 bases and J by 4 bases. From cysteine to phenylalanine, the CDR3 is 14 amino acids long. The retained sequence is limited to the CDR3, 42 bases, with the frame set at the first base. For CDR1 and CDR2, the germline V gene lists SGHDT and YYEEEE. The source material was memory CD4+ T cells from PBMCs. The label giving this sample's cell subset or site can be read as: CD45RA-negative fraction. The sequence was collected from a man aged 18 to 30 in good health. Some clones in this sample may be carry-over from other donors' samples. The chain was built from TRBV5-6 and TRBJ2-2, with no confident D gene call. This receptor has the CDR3 CASSLGPTTGELFF. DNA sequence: TGTGCCAGCAGCTTGGGGCCGACCACCGGGGAGCTGTTTTTT.